The entry below gives a single TCR beta chain sequence along with its context. Its target is unknown. Profiling relied on immunoSEQ multiplex PCR, and the TCRdb table lists in-frame clones only, not all of them. The sample lists under 150,000 clones, about 90% occurring once. The sample is drawn from a study of T cell responses to AZD1222 COVID-19 vaccine. On the study more broadly: Whether given at about 4 or about 12 weeks, second doses were pooled.

Study observations and caveats: Distributed over spike, vaccine-associated CD4 TCRs predominated at 160-218 and 743-854. Variant regions that are unmutated are reportedly the target of nearly half of spike-specific TCRs.

The CDR3 has 12 amino acids. Trimming took off 4 bases at V and 4 bases at J, with 5 bases between the two ends. Germline V gene sequence: CDR1 SGHDT, CDR2 YYEEEE. Specimen: peripheral blood, collected on day 0 of AZD1222 vaccination. The chain uses TRBV5-6 and TRBJ2-2, with unresolved D. The receptor was derived from an adult in good health. CDR3 bases: TGTGCCAGCAGCGTAGGCACCGGGGAGCTGTTTTTT. Protein product: CASSVGTGELFF.